In this sample, the clone carrying this TCR beta chain turned up a few times. Its antigen is as yet unknown. The sample comes from a study of beta chain features in type 1 diabetes. There are 15 residues in the CDR3. Trimming pared 5 bases from V and 2 bases from J, leaving 16 bases between. Germline lookup yields CDR1 MNHEY and CDR2 SMNVEV (reference sequence). Study outcomes and limitations: Shorter TCRB CDR3s, moderately but significantly so, marked every one of the four CD4+ subsets in Type 1 diabetes patients.

Expressed TCRB transcripts were sequenced because the isolated RNA had all been reverse transcribed beforehand. Only in-frame clones appear in the TCRdb table, and some are missing; sequencing was by immunoSEQ multiplex PCR. The sample has nearly 700,000 clones, 13% seen once. The genes are TRBV27 and TRBJ2-7, with a possible D match to TRBD1 (6 bases). This clonotype was sampled from a man between 18 and 29 years old with type 1 diabetes. Source material: naive CD4+ T cells from blood. CDR3 DNA sequence: TGTGCCAGCAGTCTGAACGGACAGCTGCCCTACGAGCAGTACTTC. Translated, it gives CASSLNGQLPYEQYF.